Below, one T cell receptor (beta chain) is given with its context. The antigen remains undetermined. This entry comes from a study of T cell responses to AZD1222 COVID-19 vaccine. The germline CDR1 and CDR2 sequences are SGDLS and YYNGEE. The V and J ends lost 0 bases and 3 bases, in that order; junction bases with no gene match: 3. This CDR3 contains 15 residues. General observations from the study: Donors, mostly white British, included more females; clonal diversity was possibly underestimated. Only six AZD1222 recipients tested seropositive at baseline. Reportedly, close to half of spike-specific TCRs are directed against unmutated variant regions.

Assay used: immunoSEQ multiplex PCR; TCRdb lists only in-frame clones, some missing. This repertoire shows tens of thousands of clones, 80% to 90% found once; its top ten account for about 28%. This TCR was sampled from an adult who received the AZD1222 COVID-19 vaccine. Material: peripheral blood, obtained 28 days after the second AZD1222 dose. The rearrangement joins TRBV9 to TRBJ2-3; TRBD2 matches at 8 bases. The CDR3 nucleotides are TGTGCCAGCAGCGTAGCGGGAGGGGCTACAGATACGCAGTATTTT. It is translated as CASSVAGGATDTQYF. Complete variable domain (other parts from reference TRBV9 and TRBJ2-3): DSGVTQTPKHLITATGQRVTLRCSPRSGDLSVYWYQQSLDQGLQFLIQYYNGEERAKGNILERFSAQQFPDLHSELNLSSLELGDSALYFCASSVAGGATDTQYFGPGTRLTVL.